The present entry profiles one T cell receptor (beta chain) with its context. The entry originates in a study of blood T cell repertoires in COVID-19. Under the authors' procedure: Estimation of nucleated cell counts relied on the amplification of reference gene primers. Only in-frame clones appear in the TCRdb table, and some are missing; sequencing was by immunoSEQ multiplex PCR. The V and J calls and clone size were taken over from that table, and D and trimming were inferred from the DNA. Among 150,000 to 200,000 clones listed, more than 75% were seen once. The germline V gene has CDR1 MNHEY and CDR2 SMNVEV (reference sequence). Trimming took off 4 bases at V and 7 bases at J, with 11 bases between the two ends. The CDR3 runs to 14 residues.

The material sequenced was PBMCs or T cells enriched from blood (not recorded which). The TCR was taken from a woman in her forties or fifties who had recovered from COVID-19. The chain joins TRBV27 to TRBJ1-6, with a possible D match to TRBD1 (6 bases). CDR3 DNA: TGTGCCAGCAGTTCACAGGGTCCCAATTCACCCCTCCACTTT. Translating it yields CASSSQGPNSPLHF.